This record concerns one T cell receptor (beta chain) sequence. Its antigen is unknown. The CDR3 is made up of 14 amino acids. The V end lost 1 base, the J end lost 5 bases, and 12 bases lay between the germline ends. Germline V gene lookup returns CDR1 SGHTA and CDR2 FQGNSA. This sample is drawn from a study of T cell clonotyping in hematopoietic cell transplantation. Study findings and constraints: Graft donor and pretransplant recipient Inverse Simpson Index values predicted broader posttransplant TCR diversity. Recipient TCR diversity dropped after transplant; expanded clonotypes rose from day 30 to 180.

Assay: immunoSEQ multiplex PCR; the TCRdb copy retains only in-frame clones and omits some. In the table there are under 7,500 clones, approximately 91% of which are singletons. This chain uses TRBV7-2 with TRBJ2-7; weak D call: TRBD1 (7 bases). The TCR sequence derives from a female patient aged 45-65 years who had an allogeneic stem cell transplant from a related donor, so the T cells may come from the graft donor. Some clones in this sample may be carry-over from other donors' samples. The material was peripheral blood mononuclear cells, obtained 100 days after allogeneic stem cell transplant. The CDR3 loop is CASSLVAGGNEQYF. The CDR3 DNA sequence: TGTGCCAGCAGCTTAGTGGCAGGGGGGAACGAGCAGTACTTC.